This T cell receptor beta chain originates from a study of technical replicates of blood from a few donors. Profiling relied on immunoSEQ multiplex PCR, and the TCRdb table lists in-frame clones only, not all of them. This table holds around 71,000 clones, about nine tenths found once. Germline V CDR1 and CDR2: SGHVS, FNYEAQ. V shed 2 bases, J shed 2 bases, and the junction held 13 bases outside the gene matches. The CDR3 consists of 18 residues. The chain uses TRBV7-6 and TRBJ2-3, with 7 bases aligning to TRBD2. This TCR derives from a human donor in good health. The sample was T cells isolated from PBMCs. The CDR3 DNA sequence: TGTGCCAGCAGCTTATCGGCGGGGGACCGAGAAATCACAGATACGCAGTATTTT. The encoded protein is CASSLSAGDREITDTQYF.